These T cell receptor beta chains were read from a single sample in a study of neurological immune-mediated disorders. Using its own MiXCR run on the 5' RACE reads, TCRdb lists one record per CDR3 protein. The sample contains around 64,000 distinct CDR3 sequences, 3.2% of which appear only once. The specimen was PBMCs. These receptors came from a woman between 45 and 65 years old with multiple sclerosis. CDR3s include the opening cysteine and the closing phenylalanine or tryptophan. D genes are given only for firm matches. The size entry gives once, few, many or a size class.

size: many
D: .
J: TRBJ2-2
V: TRBV24-1
DNA: TGTGCCACCAGTTACCTGAGTACCGGGGAGCTGTTTTTT
CDR3: CATSYLSTGELFF

size: many
D: .
J: TRBJ1-1
V: TRBV12-3/TRBV12-4
DNA: TGTGCCAGCAGTTCCCGGGGGGGGCTGAACACTGAAGCTTTCTTT
CDR3: CASSSRGGLNTEAFF

size: many
D: TRBD2
J: TRBJ2-1
V: TRBV6-2/TRBV6-3
DNA: TGTGCCAGCAGTTACAAGGGACTAGCTAGTGTAAATGAGCAGTTCTTC
CDR3: CASSYKGLASVNEQFF

size: many
D: .
J: TRBJ1-1
V: TRBV12-3/TRBV12-4
DNA: TGTGCCAGCAGCTTAGGTGGATTGAACACTGAAGCTTTCTTT
CDR3: CASSLGGLNTEAFF

size: many
D: .
J: TRBJ2-1
V: TRBV5-1
DNA: TGCGCCGGAGCTTCGACGGACCCTTCCTACAATGAGCAGTTCTTC
CDR3: CAGASTDPSYNEQFF

size: many
D: TRBD2
J: TRBJ2-3
V: TRBV4-2
DNA: TGTGCCAGCAGCCAAGACCCCCTTAGCGGGGGGCATACGCAGTATTTT
CDR3: CASSQDPLSGGHTQYF

size: many
D: .
J: TRBJ1-5
V: TRBV4-1
DNA: TGCGCCAGCAGCCAAGGTCTGGCAGGGGGCAATCAGCCCCAGCATTTT
CDR3: CASSQGLAGGNQPQHF

size: many
D: TRBD1
J: TRBJ1-1
V: TRBV5-1
DNA: TGCGCCAGCAGCTTTCAGGGGGCCTCTGAAGCTTTCTTT
CDR3: CASSFQGASEAFF

size: many
D: .
J: TRBJ1-2
V: TRBV7-6
DNA: TGTGCCAGCAGCTCCCAAGTCCGGGGGGTCGACTATGGCTACACCTTC
CDR3: CASSSQVRGVDYGYTF

size: many
D: .
J: TRBJ2-3
V: TRBV4-3
DNA: TGCGCCAGCAGCCAAGATGCTCGCACAGATACGCAGTATTTT
CDR3: CASSQDARTDTQYF

size: many
D: TRBD2
J: TRBJ2-3
V: TRBV12-3/TRBV12-4
DNA: TGTGCCAGCAACGGGGGGACGGGAGCGGGGACAGATACGCAGTATTTT
CDR3: CASNGGTGAGTDTQYF

size: many
D: TRBD1
J: TRBJ1-4
V: TRBV20-1
DNA: TGCAGTGCTATCGGGACAGCCGAAAAACTGTTTTTT
CDR3: CSAIGTAEKLFF

size: many
D: .
J: TRBJ2-4
V: TRBV28
DNA: TGTGCCAGCAGTTTCGAGAAGGGCCTTCAGTACTTC
CDR3: CASSFEKGLQYF

size: many
D: TRBD2
J: TRBJ2-3
V: TRBV11-2
DNA: TGTGCCAGCAGCTCCCACGGATGGAGCAGGCTAGCGGCCACCACAGATACGCAGTATTTT
CDR3: CASSSHGWSRLAATTDTQYF

size: many
D: .
J: TRBJ2-7
V: TRBV6-5
DNA: TGTGCCAGCAGTTACCCCTTATTGGGTTACGAGCAGTACTTC
CDR3: CASSYPLLGYEQYF

size: many
D: .
J: TRBJ1-2
V: TRBV6-5
DNA: TGTGCCAGCAGCTCGTCATGGAACGGCTACACCTTC
CDR3: CASSSSWNGYTF

size: few
D: .
J: TRBJ2-1
V: TRBV7-9
DNA: TGTGCCAGCCCCGGGGGTTGGGGTGAGCAGTTCTTC
CDR3: CASPGGWGEQFF

size: many
D: .
J: TRBJ1-1
V: TRBV3-1
DNA: TGTGCCAGCAGCCCAATTTTATATGGGTACACTGAAGCTTTCTTT
CDR3: CASSPILYGYTEAFF

size: many
D: .
J: TRBJ1-3
V: TRBV5-1
DNA: TGCGCCAGCAGCATTAGAGCCGGTTCGTCTGGAAACACCATATATTTT
CDR3: CASSIRAGSSGNTIYF

size: large
D: TRBD1
J: TRBJ2-2
V: TRBV20-1
DNA: TGCAGTGCTAGGCATCCGGGACAGGACACCGGGGAGCTGTTTTTT
CDR3: CSARHPGQDTGELFF

size: many
D: .
J: TRBJ1-2
V: TRBV20-1
DNA: TGCAGTGCTAGAGATCCGGTCTATGGCTACACCTTC
CDR3: CSARDPVYGYTF